This T cell receptor beta chain comes out of a study of blood T cell repertoires in COVID-19. Patients in Seattle were enrolled during active infection, then followed longitudinally. Original methodology: Estimation of nucleated cell counts relied on the amplification of reference gene primers. The protocol was immunoSEQ multiplex PCR, while the TCRdb copy is restricted to in-frame clones and leaves out a portion. V, J and clone size derive from that table, while D and trimming were established from the DNA sequence. The table shows over 100,000 clones, with 92% occurring only once. This TCR was sampled from a woman aged 50 to 60 with COVID-19, enrolled during active disease. Specimen: peripheral blood.

Here the CDR3 DNA reads TGTGCCAGCAGCTTAGGGACAGGGGGCGTCTATGGCTACACCTTC. Its translation is CASSLGTGGVYGYTF. The chain carries TRBV7-8 and TRBJ1-2, with TRBD1 matching over 11 bases. The germline gives CDR1 SGHVS, CDR2 FQNEAQ. The CDR3 consists of 15 residues. Trimming cost V 1 base and J 4 bases; bases outside gene matches: 2.